These 12 T cell receptor beta chains were all obtained from the same sample, sequenced in a study of a mutant IDH1 vaccine in newly diagnosed glioma. Time point meaning: week 23, last vaccination. Topical imiquimod was applied with each vaccine dose, which held 300 ug of mutant IDH1 20-mer peptide. Profiling relied on immunoSEQ multiplex PCR, and the TCRdb table lists in-frame clones only, not all of them. The sample shows over 35,000 clones, roughly 76% of them seen only once. Their target antigens are unknown. Material: PBMCs, obtained from a glioma patient whose treatment included an IDH1 peptide vaccine. The receptor source for this set is a man aged 40-55 years with glioma.

The chain links TRBV27 to TRBJ2-5; D gene unclear. Trimming pared 2 bases from V and 4 bases from J, leaving 5 bases between. This CDR3 has 12 residues. Per the germline V gene, CDR1 is MNHEY and CDR2 is SMNVEV (reference sequence). CDR3 in DNA: TGTGCCAGCAGTTTACTAGGAGAGACCCAGTACTTC. Protein: CASSLLGETQYF.

The rearrangement uses TRBV5-1 and TRBJ1-1; 7 bases map to TRBD1. Per the germline V gene, CDR1 is SGHRS and CDR2 is YFSETQ. There are 17 residues in the CDR3. After removal of 6 bases from V and 0 bases from J, the junction contained 14 bases not matched to a gene. CDR3 in DNA: TGCGCCAGCACCCCCTGGGGGGGACAGCCCATGAACACTGAAGCTTTCTTT. Translation: CASTPWGGQPMNTEAFF.

The chain recombines TRBV11-3 with TRBJ2-1; TRBD1 matches at 9 bases. With V trimmed by 4 bases and J by 8 bases, 9 bases remained unmatched. Looked up from germline, CDR1 is SGHNT and CDR2 is YENEEA. This CDR3 is 15 amino acids long. This chain's CDR3 is CASSSDRGNLDEQFF. CDR3 coding DNA: TGTGCCAGCAGCTCCGACAGGGGGAATTTAGATGAGCAGTTCTTC.

This chain links TRBV15 with TRBJ2-6; the D is unclear. Germline V gene data show CDR1 as LNHNV and CDR2 as YYDKDF (reference sequence). Trimming left V 1 base short and J 2 bases short, with 6 bases between. The CDR3 has 15 residues. The CDR3 DNA is TGTGCCACCAGCAGAGGGCTTACTGGGGCCAACGTCCTGACTTTC. This sequence encodes CATSRGLTGANVLTF.

This chain joins TRBV6-5 and TRBJ1-6, with D possibly matching TRBD1 (5 bases). The CDR3 totals 14 residues. V lost 6 bases, J lost 6 bases, and 12 bases lay in between. Germline CDR1 reads MNHEY; CDR2 reads SVGAGI. CDR3 DNA sequence: TGTGCCAGCAGGCCCCCGGGGCTTAATTCACCCCTCCACTTT. The encoded protein is CASRPPGLNSPLHF.

The chain is built from TRBV6-5 and TRBJ2-5, with 8 nucleotides matching TRBD2. The V and J ends lost 4 bases and 4 bases, in that order; junction bases with no gene match: 5. The CDR3 is made up of 14 amino acids. Germline V gives CDR1 MNHEY, CDR2 SVGAGI. In DNA form, the CDR3 reads TGTGCCAGCAGTTCCCCCGGGGGGGGAGAGACCCAGTACTTC. It specifies CASSSPGGGETQYF.

CDR3 in DNA: TGTGCCAGCAGCGCAAGGAATCAGCCCCAGCATTTT. Translating gives CASSARNQPQHF. The chain is built from TRBV7-9 and TRBJ1-5; the D is unclear. CDR3 length: 12 residues. Germline V gene data show CDR1 as SEHNR and CDR2 as FQNEAQ (reference sequence). The V and J ends lost 5 bases and 4 bases respectively, with 6 bases between them.

The chain couples TRBV19 to TRBJ2-3; TRBD2 matches at 7 bases. CDR1 and CDR2 from the germline V gene are LNHDA and SQIVND (reference sequence). V lost 3 bases to trimming and J lost 0 bases; unmatched junction nucleotides: 3. CDR3 size: 15 residues. The CDR3 nucleotides read TGTGCCAGTAGTATCTTTAGCGGGAGCACAGATACGCAGTATTTT. Protein product: CASSIFSGSTDTQYF.

Only a few counts were recorded for this clone. This chain uses TRBV30 with TRBJ1-1; 9 positions agree with TRBD1. This CDR3 has 15 amino acids. With 2 bases clipped from V and 6 bases from J, the junction kept 10 bases outside the gene matches. The germline CDR1 and CDR2 sequences are GTSNPN and SVGIG (reference sequence). Here the CDR3 DNA reads TGTGCCTGGAGTAGGGGACAGGGAAAAAGCCCTGAAGCTTTCTTT. As protein: CAWSRGQGKSPEAFF.

The chain joins TRBV6-5 to TRBJ2-5; 7 bases agree with TRBD1. CDR3 length equals 15 residues. Germline values: CDR1 MNHEY, CDR2 SVGAGI. V was pared by 1 base and J by 2 bases, with 4 bases of the junction left unmatched. CDR3 amino acids: CASSYWETGQETQYF. In DNA, the CDR3 is TGTGCCAGCAGTTACTGGGAGACAGGGCAAGAGACCCAGTACTTC.

This clone was picked up one time. The chain uses TRBV27 and TRBJ2-3, with D unclear. V was clipped by 3 bases and J by 1 base, with 11 bases between them. The CDR3 length is 15 residues. Per the germline V gene, CDR1 is MNHEY and CDR2 is SMNVEV (reference sequence). CDR3 nucleotide sequence: TGTGCCAGCAGTTTTTCCACCTCCGGCACAGATACGCAGTATTTT. It encodes CASSFSTSGTDTQYF.

The V gene is TRBV2, the J gene TRBJ2-5, with 8 positions matching TRBD1. The CDR3 has 16 amino acids. V was clipped by 3 bases and J by 0 bases; unmatched bases: 6. The germline CDR1 and CDR2 sequences are SNHLY and FYNNEI. In nucleotides, the CDR3 is TGTGCCAGCAGTGAGGAGGACAGGGAGTACCAAGAGACCCAGTACTTC. It yields the protein CASSEEDREYQETQYF.